The sequence of this TCR beta chain was determined in a study of blood T cell repertoires in COVID-19 (dated by TCRdb to 2018 to 2021). Turning to the overall study: Collaborator samples came from the United States, Italy and Spain and covered acute and convalescent phases of COVID-19. HLA class I and class II types, where available, came from metadata supplied by the sample provider rather than from assay-based typing. Nearly every sample came with metadata listing a de-identified subject ID, COVID-19 status, age in years and sex. Deeply sampled blood TCRbeta repertoires from subjects exposed to, actively infected with, or recovered from COVID-19 were included in the dataset. The samples were drawn from the first 160 participants of the ongoing ImmuneRACE study and from some 1,300 subjects provided by 6 global collaborators. The repertoires were made available in a free public database intended to serve as a resource for research on the immune response to SARS-CoV-2. The prospective study material was composed of cDNA or gDNA derived from T cells, B-cell-depleted T cells, or PBMCs.

In regard to this clone: Which antigen it targets is not known. There are no base qualities to consult, and no much larger clone falls within one base. The sample contains more than one DNA sequence encoding this CDR3.

CDR1 and CDR2 were assigned from the germline V gene as SGHRS and YFSETQ. The CDR3 goes from the cysteine to the phenylalanine over 14 residues. Just CDR3 DNA is preserved here, 42 bases in frame from base 1. V is trimmed back by 4 bases and J by 0 bases, and the junction contains 3 bases that no gene match accounts for. On the study overall, not on this receptor specifically: Clinical and demographic metadata were provided uncurated, with the amount varying by source and participant.

TCRbeta CDR3 regions were amplified from genomic DNA using the immunoSEQ Assay, a bias-controlled multiplex PCR. Concerning the study's data processing: The number of nucleated cells in each sample was estimated by amplification of reference gene primers within the assay. To quantify the absolute abundance of each unique TCRbeta CDR3 rearrangement, sequence reads were collapsed and filtered. For each sample, productive Simpson clonality was calculated as the square root of Simpson's diversity index over productive rearrangements. Held by TCRdb, this immuneACCESS table contains in-frame sequences only and omits some clones. Under half of the omission traces to an unresolved V gene where checked; the cause of the rest is unknown. V, J and clone size are taken as reported in that table, and D and trimming were inferred from the DNA itself. This sample comprises some 380,000 clones, nearly 90% of them detected only once. The ten largest clones capture 2% to 2.5% of the sample.

Participants in the prospective study were enrolled through a virtual design, were aged roughly 18 to 100 years, and lived in approximately 24 United States geographic areas. To assign participants to cohorts, the prospective study relied on clinical history that participants themselves reported in a screening survey and a study questionnaire. Mobile phlebotomists in the prospective study collected whole blood, serum and a nasopharyngeal or oropharyngeal swab from every participant. Prospective study participants could optionally give additional blood draws and questionnaires over a 2-month period. Before DNA extraction, prospective study blood samples were shipped either frozen or at room temperature.

The sequence links TRBV5-1 to TRBJ2-7, with 8 bases matching TRBD1. The sequence derives from a woman aged 40 to 50 with acute COVID-19. The specimen was PBMCs or T cells enriched from blood (not recorded which). DNA sequence: TGCGCCAGCAGCGGACAGGGAGGCTCCTACGAGCAGTACTTC. This gives the protein CASSGQGGSYEQYF.